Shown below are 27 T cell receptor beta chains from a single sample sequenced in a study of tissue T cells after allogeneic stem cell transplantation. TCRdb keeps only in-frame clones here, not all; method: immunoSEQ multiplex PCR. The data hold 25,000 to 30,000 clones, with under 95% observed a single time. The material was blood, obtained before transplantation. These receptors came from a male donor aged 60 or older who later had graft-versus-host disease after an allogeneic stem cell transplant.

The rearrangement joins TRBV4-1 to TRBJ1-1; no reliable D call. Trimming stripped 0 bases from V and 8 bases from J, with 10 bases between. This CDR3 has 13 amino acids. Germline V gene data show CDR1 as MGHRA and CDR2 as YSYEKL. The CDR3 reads CASSQDVRTEAFF. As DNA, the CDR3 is TGCGCCAGCAGCCAAGATGTTCGTACCGAAGCTTTCTTT.

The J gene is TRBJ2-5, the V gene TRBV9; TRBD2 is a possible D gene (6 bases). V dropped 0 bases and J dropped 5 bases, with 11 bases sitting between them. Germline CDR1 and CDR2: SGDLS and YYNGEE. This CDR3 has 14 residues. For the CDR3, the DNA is TGTGCCAGCAGCGTAGCGGCGGGGCAGGAGACCCAGTACTTC. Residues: CASSVAAGQETQYF.

The CDR3 bases are TGCAGCGTTGAACCGGGGGGCAATCAGCCCCAGCATTTT. Encoded protein: CSVEPGGNQPQHF. This rearrangement joins TRBV29-1 to TRBJ1-5; TRBD1 might be the D (5 bases). V was cut by 2 bases and J by 2 bases, with 7 bases left in between. The CDR3 is made up of 13 amino acids. Per germline, CDR1 SQVTM and CDR2 ANQGSEA.

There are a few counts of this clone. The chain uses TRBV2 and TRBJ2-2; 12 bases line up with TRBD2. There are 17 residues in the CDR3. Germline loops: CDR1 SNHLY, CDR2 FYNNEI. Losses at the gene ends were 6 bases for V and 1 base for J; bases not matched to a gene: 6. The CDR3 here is CASRVLAGGWNTGELFF. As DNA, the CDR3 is TGTGCCAGCAGGGTACTAGCGGGGGGCTGGAACACCGGGGAGCTGTTTTTT.

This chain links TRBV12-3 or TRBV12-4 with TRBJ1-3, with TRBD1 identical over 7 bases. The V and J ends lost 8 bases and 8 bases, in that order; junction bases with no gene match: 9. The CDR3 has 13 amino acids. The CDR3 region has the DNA TGTGCCAGCCGGAAGGGGGCTTGGGACACCATATATTTT. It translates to CASRKGAWDTIYF.

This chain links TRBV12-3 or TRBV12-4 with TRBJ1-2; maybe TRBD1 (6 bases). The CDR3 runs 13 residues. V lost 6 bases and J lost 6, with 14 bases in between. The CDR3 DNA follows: TGTGCCAGCAGCAGGGGACTGAGAGATGGCTACACCTTC. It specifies CASSRGLRDGYTF.

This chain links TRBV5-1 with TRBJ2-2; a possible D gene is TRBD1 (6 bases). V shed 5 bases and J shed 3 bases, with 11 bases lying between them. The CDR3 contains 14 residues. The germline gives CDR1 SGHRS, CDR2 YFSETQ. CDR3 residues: CASRLQGHTGELFF. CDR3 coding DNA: TGCGCCAGCAGATTACAGGGCCACACCGGGGAGCTGTTTTTT.

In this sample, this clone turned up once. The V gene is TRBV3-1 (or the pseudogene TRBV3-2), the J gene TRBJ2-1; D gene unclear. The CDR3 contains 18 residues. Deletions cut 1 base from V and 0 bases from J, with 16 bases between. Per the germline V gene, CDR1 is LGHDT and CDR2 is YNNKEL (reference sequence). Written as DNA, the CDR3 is TGTGCCAGCAGCCAAGTTCTTCTGTTCGGCTCCTCCTACAATGAGCAGTTCTTC. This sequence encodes CASSQVLLFGSSYNEQFF.

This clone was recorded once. This CDR3 reads CASSLTQGKTEAFF. The CDR3 nucleotides read TGTGCCAGCAGCTTAACACAGGGGAAAACTGAAGCTTTCTTT. This chain joins TRBV5-4 and TRBJ1-1; 7 bases map to TRBD1. After removal of 2 bases from V and 5 bases from J, the junction contained 6 bases not matched to a gene. This CDR3 region has 14 residues. Germline V lookup: CDR1 SGHNT, CDR2 YYREEE (reference sequence).

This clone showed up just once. The CDR3 bases are TGTGCCAGCACCCAATGGGGGTGGGAGACCCAGTACTTC. It yields the protein CASTQWGWETQYF. The rearrangement uses TRBV28 and TRBJ2-5, with D tentatively TRBD1 or TRBD2 (5 bases each). This CDR3 region has 13 residues. Germline CDR1 reads MDHEN; CDR2 reads SYDVKM. V lost 7 bases, J lost 5 bases, and 14 bases lay in between.

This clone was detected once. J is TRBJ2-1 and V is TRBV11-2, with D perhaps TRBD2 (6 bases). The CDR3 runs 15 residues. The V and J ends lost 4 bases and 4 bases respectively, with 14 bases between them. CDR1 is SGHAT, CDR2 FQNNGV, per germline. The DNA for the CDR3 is TGTGCCAGCAGCTGGGGGGTGGCGGGGTACAATGAGCAGTTCTTC. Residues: CASSWGVAGYNEQFF. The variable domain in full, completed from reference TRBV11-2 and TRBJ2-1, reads EAGVAQSPRYKIIEKRQSVAFWCNPISGHATLYWYQQILGQGPKLLIQFQNNGVVDDSQLPKDRFSAERLKGVDSTLKIQPAKLEDSAVYLCASSWGVAGYNEQFFGPGTRLTVL.

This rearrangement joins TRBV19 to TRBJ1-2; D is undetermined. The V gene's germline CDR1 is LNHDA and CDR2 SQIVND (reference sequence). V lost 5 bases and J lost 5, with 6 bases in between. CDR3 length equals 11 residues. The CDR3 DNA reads TGTGCCAGTAGTGCGATATATGGCTACACCTTC. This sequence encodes CASSAIYGYTF.

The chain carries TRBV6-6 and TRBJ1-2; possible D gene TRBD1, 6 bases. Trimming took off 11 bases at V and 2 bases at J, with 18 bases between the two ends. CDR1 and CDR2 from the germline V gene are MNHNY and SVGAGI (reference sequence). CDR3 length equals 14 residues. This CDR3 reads CACSGGRANYGYTF. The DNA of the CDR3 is TGTGCCTGCTCGGGGGGCAGGGCAAACTATGGCTACACCTTC.

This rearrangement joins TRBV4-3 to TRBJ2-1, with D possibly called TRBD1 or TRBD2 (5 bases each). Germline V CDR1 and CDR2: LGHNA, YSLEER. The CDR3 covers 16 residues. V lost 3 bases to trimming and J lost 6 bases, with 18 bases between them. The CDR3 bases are TGCGCCAGCAGCCACGGTGTAGGGGACGGGATCAATGAGCAGTTCTTC. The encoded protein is CASSHGVGDGINEQFF.

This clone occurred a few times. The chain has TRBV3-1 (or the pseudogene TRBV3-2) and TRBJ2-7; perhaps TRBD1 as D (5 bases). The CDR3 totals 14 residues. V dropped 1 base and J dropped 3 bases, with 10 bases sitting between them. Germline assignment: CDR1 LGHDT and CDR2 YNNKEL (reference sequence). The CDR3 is CASSQVGRNYEQYF. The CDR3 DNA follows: TGTGCCAGCAGCCAAGTGGGGCGGAACTACGAGCAGTACTTC.

The CDR3 DNA reads TGTGCCAGCGGGACAGGGTTAAAAAACATTCAGTACTTC. It specifies CASGTGLKNIQYF. This chain links TRBV18 with TRBJ2-4; TRBD1 agrees at 9 bases. The V gene's germline CDR1 is KGHSH and CDR2 LQKENI. This CDR3 has 13 residues. Trimming removed 8 bases from V and 4 bases from J; junction bases left unmatched: 3.

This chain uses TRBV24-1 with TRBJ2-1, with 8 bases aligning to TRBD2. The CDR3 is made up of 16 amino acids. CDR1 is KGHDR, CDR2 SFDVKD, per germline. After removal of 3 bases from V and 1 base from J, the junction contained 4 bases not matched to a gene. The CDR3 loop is CATSDQRERSYNEQFF. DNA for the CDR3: TGTGCCACCAGTGATCAGCGGGAGAGGTCCTACAATGAGCAGTTCTTC.

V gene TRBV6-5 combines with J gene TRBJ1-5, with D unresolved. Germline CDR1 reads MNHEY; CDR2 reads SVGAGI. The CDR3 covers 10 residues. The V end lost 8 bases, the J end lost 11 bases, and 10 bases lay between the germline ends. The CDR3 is CASLFWAQHF. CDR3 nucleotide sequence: TGTGCCAGCCTATTTTGGGCCCAGCATTTT.

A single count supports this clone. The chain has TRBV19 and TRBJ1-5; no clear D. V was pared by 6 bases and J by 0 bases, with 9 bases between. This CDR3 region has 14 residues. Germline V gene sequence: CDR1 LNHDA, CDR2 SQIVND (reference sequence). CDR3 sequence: CASSFQYSNQPQHF. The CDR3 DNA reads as TGTGCCAGTAGCTTTCAATATAGCAATCAGCCCCAGCATTTT.

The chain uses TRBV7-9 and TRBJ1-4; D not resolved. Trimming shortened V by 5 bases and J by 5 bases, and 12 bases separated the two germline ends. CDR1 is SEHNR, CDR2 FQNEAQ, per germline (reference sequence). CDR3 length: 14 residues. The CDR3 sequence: CASSPLWANEKLFF. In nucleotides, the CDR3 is TGTGCCAGCAGCCCACTTTGGGCAAATGAAAAACTGTTTTTT.

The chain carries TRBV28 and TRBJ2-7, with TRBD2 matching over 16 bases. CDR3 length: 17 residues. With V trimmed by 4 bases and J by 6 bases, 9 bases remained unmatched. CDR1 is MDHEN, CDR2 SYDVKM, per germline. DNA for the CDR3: TGTGCCAGCAGTTCCGGGACTAGCGGGAGGGTTAGGTCCGAGCAGTACTTC. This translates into CASSSGTSGRVRSEQYF.

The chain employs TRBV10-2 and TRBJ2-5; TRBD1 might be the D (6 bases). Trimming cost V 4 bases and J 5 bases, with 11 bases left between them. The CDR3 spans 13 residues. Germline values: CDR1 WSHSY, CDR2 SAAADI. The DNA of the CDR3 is TGCGCCAGCAGTGGCTTTGACAGGGAGACCCAGTACTTC. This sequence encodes CASSGFDRETQYF.

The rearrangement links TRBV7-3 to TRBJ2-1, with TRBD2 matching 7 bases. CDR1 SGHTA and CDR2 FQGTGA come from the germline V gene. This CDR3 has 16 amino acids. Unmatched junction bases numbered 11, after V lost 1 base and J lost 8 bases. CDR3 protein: CASSLKGGRDGDEQFF. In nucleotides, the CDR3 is TGTGCCAGCAGCTTAAAGGGAGGGCGGGATGGCGATGAGCAGTTCTTC.

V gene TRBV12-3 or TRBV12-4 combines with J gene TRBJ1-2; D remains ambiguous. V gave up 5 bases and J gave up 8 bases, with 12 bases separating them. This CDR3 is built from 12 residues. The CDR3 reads CASSPERWGYTF. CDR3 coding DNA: TGTGCCAGCAGTCCGGAGCGATGGGGCTACACCTTC.

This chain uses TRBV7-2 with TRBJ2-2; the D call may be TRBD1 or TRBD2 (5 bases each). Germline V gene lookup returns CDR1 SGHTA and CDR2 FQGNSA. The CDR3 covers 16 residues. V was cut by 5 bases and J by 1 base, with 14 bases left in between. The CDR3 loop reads CASSQSGTGNTGELFF. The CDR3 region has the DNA TGTGCCAGCAGCCAATCCGGGACGGGGAACACCGGGGAGCTGTTTTTT. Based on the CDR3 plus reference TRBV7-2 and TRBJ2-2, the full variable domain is GAGVSQSPSNKVTEKGKDVELRCDPISGHTALYWYRQSLGQGLEFLIYFQGNSAPDKSGLPSDRFSAERTGGSVSTLTIQRTQQEDSAVYLCASSQSGTGNTGELFFGEGSRLTVL.

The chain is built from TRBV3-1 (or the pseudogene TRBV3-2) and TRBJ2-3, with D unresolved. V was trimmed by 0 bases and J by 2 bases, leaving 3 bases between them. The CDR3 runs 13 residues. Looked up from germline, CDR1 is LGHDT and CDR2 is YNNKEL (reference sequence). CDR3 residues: CASSQDHTDTQYF. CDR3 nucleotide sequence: TGTGCCAGCAGCCAAGACCACACAGATACGCAGTATTTT.

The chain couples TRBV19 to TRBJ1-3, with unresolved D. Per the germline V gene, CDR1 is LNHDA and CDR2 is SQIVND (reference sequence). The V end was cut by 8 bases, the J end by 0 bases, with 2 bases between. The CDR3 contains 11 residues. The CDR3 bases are TGTGCCAGTCGCTCTGGAAACACCATATATTTT. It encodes CASRSGNTIYF.